The rows below give T cell receptor beta chains drawn from one sample of a study of shared clonotypes between healthy human individuals. Sequencing was performed with immunoSEQ multiplex PCR; in TCRdb, only in-frame clones are kept and a portion is missing. The sample consists of more than 1,200,000 clones, roughly 98.5% of them appearing once. Sequenced input: naive CD4+ T cells sorted from blood. Receptors originate from a man younger than 40 in good health. Both conserved end residues are part of each CDR3. A D gene is named only where the DNA matches it firmly. Some rows mark clone size as missing; the rest say once, few, many or name a class of expanded clone.

V gene,D gene,clone size,J gene,CDR3 protein,CDR3 DNA
TRBV7-2,TRBD2,once,TRBJ2-1,CASSSTSGSYYEQFF,TGTGCCAGCAGCTCGACTAGCGGGAGTTATTATGAGCAGTTCTTC
TRBV7-6,TRBD2,NA,TRBJ2-1,CASSLSGSSYNEQFF,TGTGCCAGCAGCTTAAGCGGGAGTTCCTACAATGAGCAGTTCTTC
TRBV5-6,TRBD1,NA,TRBJ2-7,CASSLPGQGTTYEQYF,TGTGCCAGCAGCTTACCGGGACAGGGTACCACCTACGAGCAGTACTTC
TRBV10-3,TRBD2,NA,TRBJ2-1,CAISDLAGNNEQFF,TGTGCCATCAGTGATCTAGCGGGAAACAATGAGCAGTTCTTC
TRBV7-9,NA,NA,TRBJ2-2,CASSLNRPGRRSGELFF,TGTGCCAGCAGCTTAAACAGGCCAGGCAGACGGTCCGGGGAGCTGTTTTTT
TRBV5-1,TRBD1,NA,TRBJ2-1,CASSLSGQTYNEQFF,TGCGCCAGCAGCTTGTCGGGACAGACCTACAATGAGCAGTTCTTC
TRBV6-5,TRBD1,NA,TRBJ1-1,CASSAQGGSTEAFF,TGTGCCAGCAGTGCTCAGGGGGGCTCTACTGAAGCTTTCTTT
TRBV28,TRBD2,NA,TRBJ2-5,CASSSGGEGPETQYF,TGTGCCAGCAGTTCGGGGGGAGAGGGTCCGGAGACCCAGTACTTC
TRBV6-1,NA,NA,TRBJ2-1,CASYEGRGRNEQFF,TGTGCCAGCTATGAAGGCCGGGGGCGCAATGAGCAGTTCTTC
TRBV28,NA,NA,TRBJ1-5,CASSLRTGLNNQPQHF,TGTGCCAGCAGTTTACGAACAGGGCTGAACAATCAGCCCCAGCATTTT
TRBV18,TRBD1,NA,TRBJ2-5,CASSSRQGQETQYF,TGTGCCAGCTCATCCCGACAGGGACAAGAGACCCAGTACTTC
TRBV27,NA,NA,TRBJ1-5,CASSLSPQGRGQPQHF,TGTGCCAGCAGTTTATCCCCCCAGGGTCGAGGACAGCCCCAGCATTTT
TRBV28,TRBD2,NA,TRBJ2-1,CASSRDSGTYNEQFF,TGTGCCAGCAGTAGGGATAGCGGGACCTACAATGAGCAGTTCTTC
TRBV6-1,NA,NA,TRBJ1-5,CASSGRGPNQPQHF,TGTGCCAGCAGTGGTCGGGGGCCTAACCAGCCCCAGCATTTT
TRBV2,TRBD1,NA,TRBJ2-7,CASSEYPRTTGSSYEQYF,TGTGCCAGCAGTGAGTACCCCCGGACGACAGGGAGCTCCTACGAGCAGTACTTC
TRBV5-1,NA,NA,TRBJ1-1,CASSLDPGVSEAFF,TGCGCCAGCAGCTTGGATCCGGGGGTCTCAGAAGCTTTCTTT
TRBV19,NA,NA,TRBJ1-4,CASSPLLREKLFF,TGTGCCAGTAGTCCCCTTCTCCGAGAAAAACTGTTTTTT
TRBV5-1,TRBD1,once,TRBJ1-3,CASSLLTGTGGRGNTIYF,TGCGCCAGCAGCTTGCTTACCGGGACAGGGGGCCGTGGAAACACCATATATTTT
TRBV15,TRBD1,NA,TRBJ2-1,CATSRGGTGVGEQFF,TGTGCCACCAGCAGAGGGGGAACAGGGGTGGGTGAGCAGTTCTTC
TRBV5-1,TRBD1,NA,TRBJ2-7,CASSRDSNYEQYF,TGCGCCAGCAGCCGGGACAGTAATTACGAGCAGTACTTC